A single sample gave rise to the 5 T cell receptor beta chains below, sequenced in a study of CD8 T cells in Susac syndrome. Roughly 0.45 to 1 ug RNA was reverse transcribed with random hexamers. TCRdb analysed the immunoSEQ multiplex PCR reads with MiXCR anew, one entry per CDR3 protein. The sample lists almost 450,000 distinct CDR3 sequences; 75% to 90% were seen once. What was sequenced was CD8+ T cells from PBMCs. These TCRs come from a human donor with multiple sclerosis.

This chain joins TRBV5-4 and TRBJ2-1; the D gene is possibly TRBD2 (6 bases). The CDR3 runs to 16 residues. Germline V gene sequence: CDR1 SGHNT, CDR2 YYREEE (reference sequence). Trimming removed 4 bases at V and 2 bases at J, with 16 bases between. As DNA, the CDR3 is TGTGCCAGCAGCAATATTGGACTACAACCCTACAATGAGCAGTTCTTC. This codes for CASSNIGLQPYNEQFF.

V usage is TRBV11-2 and J usage is TRBJ2-1; D possibly matches TRBD1 or TRBD2 (5 bases each). The CDR3 length is 17 residues. V was clipped by 2 bases and J by 2 bases, with 16 bases between them. The V gene's germline CDR1 is SGHAT and CDR2 FQNNGV. The CDR3 DNA is TGTGCCAGCAGCTTAAACATCGGTTCGGGACCCTACAATGAGCAGTTCTTC. This gives the protein CASSLNIGSGPYNEQFF.

The chain has TRBV4-1 and TRBJ2-7, with TRBD1 identical over 10 bases. The CDR3 consists of 15 residues. V lost 2 bases to trimming and J lost 4 bases; unmatched junction nucleotides: 5. From germline, CDR1 is MGHRA and CDR2 YSYEKL. CDR3 sequence (DNA): TGCGCCAGCAGCCAAACCCCGGGACAGGGGTACGAGCAGTACTTC. Its protein product is CASSQTPGQGYEQYF.

The rearrangement joins TRBV19 to TRBJ1-1; maybe TRBD1 (6 bases). The germline V and J ends were trimmed by 2 bases and 4 bases, with 11 bases remaining between them. The CDR3 length is 14 residues. Germline CDR1 reads LNHDA; CDR2 reads SQIVND (reference sequence). CDR3 in DNA: TGTGCCAGTAGTATACAGGGGTTGGGCACTGAAGCTTTCTTT. This encodes CASSIQGLGTEAFF.

The V and J genes are TRBV5-4 and TRBJ1-1; no firm D call. The CDR3 has 13 amino acids. Germline CDR1 is SGHNT and CDR2 is YYREEE (reference sequence). V was clipped by 4 bases and J by 4 bases, with 11 bases between them. The CDR3 bases are TGTGCCAGCAGCCCTTCCCCCGGCACTGAAGCTTTCTTT. Translation: CASSPSPGTEAFF.